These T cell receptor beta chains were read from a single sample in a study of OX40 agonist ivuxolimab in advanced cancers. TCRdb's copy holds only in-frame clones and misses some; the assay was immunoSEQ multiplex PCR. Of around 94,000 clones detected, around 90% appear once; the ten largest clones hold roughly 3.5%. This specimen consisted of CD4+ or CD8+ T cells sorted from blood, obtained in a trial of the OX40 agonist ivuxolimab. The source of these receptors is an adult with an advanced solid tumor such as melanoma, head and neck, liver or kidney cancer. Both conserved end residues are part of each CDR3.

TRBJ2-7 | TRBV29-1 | CSAAGDSYEQYF
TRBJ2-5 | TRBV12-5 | CASGLGQGRQETQYF
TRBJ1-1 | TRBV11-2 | CASSLGNGLLNTEAFF
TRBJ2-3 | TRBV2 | CALLKDGTDTQYF
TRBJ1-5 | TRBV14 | CASSQVFSPTSNQPQHF
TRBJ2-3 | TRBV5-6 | CASSLGSDTQYF
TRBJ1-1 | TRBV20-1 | CSARGGAFF
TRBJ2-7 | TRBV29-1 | CSVELGSYEQYF
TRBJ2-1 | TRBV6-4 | CASSDANNEQFF
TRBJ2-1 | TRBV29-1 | CSAWGVGGRGEQFF
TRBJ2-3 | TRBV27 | CASSLYPAEDTQYF
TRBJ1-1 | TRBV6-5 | CASSYKAPNTEAFF
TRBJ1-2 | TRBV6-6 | CASSYSGGADGYTF
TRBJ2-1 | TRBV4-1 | CASSRPAANEQFF
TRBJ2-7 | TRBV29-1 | CSVETALPYEQYF
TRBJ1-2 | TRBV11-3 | CASSTPPGTGANGYTF
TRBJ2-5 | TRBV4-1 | CASSQVGGQDQETQYF
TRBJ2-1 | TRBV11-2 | CASSLQGSSYNEQFF
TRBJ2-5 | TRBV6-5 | CASTGQGASETQYF
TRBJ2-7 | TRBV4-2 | CASSPTLAGVNYEQYF
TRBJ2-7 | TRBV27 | CASSLNRDRRSYEQYF
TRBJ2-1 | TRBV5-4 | CASSPGRDSQFF
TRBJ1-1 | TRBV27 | CASSSSGGWTEAFF
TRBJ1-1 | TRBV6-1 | CASSDQGASAEAFF
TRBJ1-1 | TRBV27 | CASRPLVWSDPNTEAFF
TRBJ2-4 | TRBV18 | CASSPYSGGLLAKNIQYF
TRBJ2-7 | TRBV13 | CASSPEGGTGYEQYF
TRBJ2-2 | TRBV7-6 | CASSLVGWGELFF
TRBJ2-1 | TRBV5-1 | CASSGTRGAAYNEQFF
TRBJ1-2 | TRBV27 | CASGPGQGNYGYTF
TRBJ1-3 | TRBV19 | CASSPSMRAGNTIYF
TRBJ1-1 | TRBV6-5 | CASSYSGLNTEAFF